These 10 T cell receptor beta chains originate from one sample sequenced in a study of T-cell reconstitution after alpha-beta-depleted transplantation in children. A library of TCRbeta sequences, prepared with unique molecular identifiers, was generated. MiXCR, run by TCRdb on the PCR reads, gives a single entry per CDR3 protein. This sample yields approximately 50,000 distinct CDR3 sequences, of which around 53% are seen a single time; less than 45% belongs to the top ten. The input for sequencing was peripheral blood, taken before TCRalphabeta/CD19-depleted stem cell transplant. Receptor source: a boy less than two years old with SCID, due to receive a stem cell transplant.

The rearrangement joins TRBV29-1 to TRBJ1-1; 7 positions match TRBD1. V gave up 4 bases and J gave up 0 bases; unmatched junction bases: 8. This CDR3 is built from 15 residues. CDR1 and CDR2 from the germline V gene are SQVTM and ANQGSEA. The CDR3 reads CSVAPTQGMNTEAFF. For the CDR3, the DNA is TGCAGCGTTGCCCCTACACAGGGGATGAACACTGAAGCTTTCTTT.

V and J are TRBV7-2 and TRBJ2-1; the D gene is possibly TRBD1 (5 bases). The V gene lost 3 bases and the J gene lost 7 bases, with 13 bases spanning the gap. Looked up from germline, CDR1 is SGHTA and CDR2 is FQGNSA. The CDR3 is made up of 14 amino acids. DNA of the CDR3: TGTGCCAGCAGCTTGGCCCAGGGTTGGAATGAGCAGTTCTTC. This translates into CASSLAQGWNEQFF.

The genes are TRBV20-1 and TRBJ2-1; no reliable D call. The CDR3 is 11 amino acids. Germline CDR1 is DFQATT and CDR2 is SNEGSKA (reference sequence). V gave up 5 bases and J gave up 8 bases, with 10 bases separating them. In DNA form, the CDR3 reads TGCAGTGCTGCCACCTGGGATGAGCAGTTCTTC. It translates to CSAATWDEQFF.

The chain couples TRBV7-2 to TRBJ2-7, with 7 nucleotides matching TRBD1. The junction had 6 bases not matched to a gene; V was cut back by 5 bases and J by 2 bases. Germline CDR1 SGHTA, CDR2 FQGNSA. The CDR3 length is 14 residues. The CDR3 DNA reads as TGTGCCAGCAGCCCGCTGACAGGGCCCTACGAGCAGTACTTC. This translates into CASSPLTGPYEQYF. The variable domain in full, with the rest retrieved from reference TRBV7-2 and TRBJ2-7, is GAGVSQSPSNKVTEKGKDVELRCDPISGHTALYWYRQSLGQGLEFLIYFQGNSAPDKSGLPSDRFSAERTGGSVSTLTIQRTQQEDSAVYLCASSPLTGPYEQYFGPGTRLTVT.

This chain uses TRBV12-3 or TRBV12-4 with TRBJ1-5, with D tentatively TRBD1 (6 bases). The CDR3 loop spans 16 amino acids. The V and J ends lost 4 bases and 2 bases respectively, with 15 bases between them. The CDR3 DNA follows: TGTGCCAGCAGTTATTTACAGGGTCGGGGCAATCAGCCCCAGCATTTT. Protein sequence: CASSYLQGRGNQPQHF.

This clonotype was recorded a few times. J is TRBJ2-5 and V is TRBV5-4; 10 bases map to TRBD2. CDR3 length equals 14 residues. With V trimmed by 8 bases and J by 5 bases, 9 bases remained unmatched. Looked up from germline, CDR1 is SGHNT and CDR2 is YYREEE (reference sequence). CDR3 nucleotides: TGTGCCAGTAGTCGAGCGGGGGGGCAGGAGACCCAGTACTTC. This codes for CASSRAGGQETQYF.

V gene TRBV28 combines with J gene TRBJ2-6; the D is unclear. Trimming took off 3 bases at V and 1 base at J, with 16 bases between the two ends. The CDR3 is made up of 18 amino acids. CDR1 and CDR2 (germline): MDHEN, SYDVKM. The DNA of the CDR3 is TGTGCCAGCAGTTTCAGTTTTAGGCCATCATCTGGGGCCAACGTCCTGACTTTC. This codes for CASSFSFRPSSGANVLTF.

This clonotype was recorded only once. The chain links TRBV18 to TRBJ2-7; D unresolved. V was cut by 2 bases and J by 2 bases, with 7 bases left in between. CDR3 length: 13 residues. Germline-derived CDR1 and CDR2 are KGHSH and LQKENI. CDR3 in DNA: TGTGCCAGCTCACCAGGTCCCACCTACGAGCAGTACTTC. This codes for CASSPGPTYEQYF.

This clonotype has only a few counts. This chain uses TRBV20-1 with TRBJ2-1; 8 bases align to TRBD1. Germline-derived CDR1 and CDR2 are DFQATT and SNEGSKA (reference sequence). The CDR3 has 15 amino acids. The ends lost 0 bases at V and 9 bases at J; junction bases unmatched: 10. The CDR3 DNA follows: TGCAGTGCTAGAGATACTGGACAGGGTATCGGTGAGCAGTTCTTC. It is translated as CSARDTGQGIGEQFF.

V and J are TRBV6-5 and TRBJ2-3, with TRBD2 matching over 14 bases. J gave up 1 base and V 0 bases, and 0 bases lay outside the gene matches. The germline CDR1 and CDR2 sequences are MNHEY and SVGAGI. The CDR3 sequence is 17 residues long. CDR3 protein: CASSYSTSGGGTDTQYF. The CDR3 DNA sequence: TGTGCCAGCAGTTACTCGACTAGCGGGGGGGGCACAGATACGCAGTATTTT.